The 25 T cell receptor beta chains below all came from one sample that was sequenced in a study of blood T cell repertoires in COVID-19. The protocol was immunoSEQ multiplex PCR, while the TCRdb copy is restricted to in-frame clones and leaves out a portion. The sample contains approximately 97,000 clones, around 92% of which appear only once. The sample was peripheral blood. The receptor source for this set is a man aged 18 to 29 with acute or convalescent COVID-19.

The rearrangement uses TRBV6-5 and TRBJ1-1; D uncertain. Germline V CDR1 and CDR2: MNHEY, SVGAGI. V was trimmed by 6 bases and J by 1 base, leaving 3 bases between them. The CDR3 runs 11 residues. CDR3 amino acids: CASSWNTEAFF. Here the CDR3 DNA reads TGTGCCAGCAGCTGGAACACTGAAGCTTTCTTT.

This chain links TRBV28 with TRBJ1-5; D may be TRBD1 (5 bases). CDR1 MDHEN and CDR2 SYDVKM come from the germline V gene. V was trimmed by 6 bases and J by 0 bases, leaving 12 bases between them. The CDR3 is made up of 15 amino acids. CDR3 DNA: TGTGCCAGCAGGGAGGGGCTCTATAGCAATCAGCCCCAGCATTTT. Protein product: CASREGLYSNQPQHF.

The chain links TRBV29-1 to TRBJ1-2; 7 bases match TRBD1. Germline loops: CDR1 SQVTM, CDR2 ANQGSEA. V dropped 5 bases and J dropped 4; count of bases not matched to a gene: 4. The CDR3 totals 12 residues. The CDR3 nucleotides are TGCAGCGTTTCGACAGGGCTCTATGGCTACACCTTC. Translating gives CSVSTGLYGYTF.

This clone was detected only once. The chain joins TRBV19 to TRBJ1-2; 9 nucleotides match TRBD1. This CDR3 is built from 14 residues. The junction had 4 bases not matched to a gene; V was cut back by 4 bases and J by 4 bases. Germline lookup yields CDR1 LNHDA and CDR2 SQIVND (reference sequence). CDR3 in DNA: TGTGCCAGTAGTACCCCGACAGGGGGCTATGGCTACACCTTC. It translates to CASSTPTGGYGYTF.

The chain couples TRBV5-5 to TRBJ2-7, with a tentative D call TRBD2 (6 bases). Between the trimmed V and J ends, which lost 0 bases and 2 bases, there was a span of 12 bases. The CDR3 runs to 15 residues. Germline CDR1 SGHKS, CDR2 YYEKEE (reference sequence). The CDR3 loop is CASSLAGGNTYEQYF. CDR3 DNA: TGTGCCAGCAGCTTGGCCGGAGGGAATACCTACGAGCAGTACTTC.

The V call is TRBV29-1, the J call TRBJ2-7, with D maybe TRBD1 (6 bases). The CDR3 extends over 13 amino acids. Trimming pared 6 bases from V and 0 bases from J, leaving 12 bases between. Germline CDR1 is SQVTM and CDR2 is ANQGSEA. The CDR3 loop reads CSVLTGLSYEQYF. CDR3 coding DNA: TGCAGCGTATTAACAGGGCTCTCCTACGAGCAGTACTTC.

The chain combines TRBV10-2 with TRBJ1-2; 9 bases agree with TRBD1. The V gene's germline CDR1 is WSHSY and CDR2 SAAADI. Trimming took 6 bases from V and 7 from J; bases not matched to a gene: 6. The length of the CDR3 is 13 residues. CDR3 sequence (DNA): TGCGCCAGCAGCCCGGGACAGGGAGTTGGCTACACCTTC. The encoded protein is CASSPGQGVGYTF.

The chain has TRBV13 and TRBJ2-1; 9 bases fit TRBD2. After removal of 0 bases from V and 4 bases from J, the junction contained 10 bases not matched to a gene. This CDR3 region has 18 residues. Germline lookup yields CDR1 PRHDT and CDR2 FYEKMQ (reference sequence). The CDR3 DNA reads TGTGCCAGCAGCTTAGGAAGCAGCGGCGGGAGGGCGTACAATGAGCAGTTCTTC. Translating gives CASSLGSSGGRAYNEQFF.

The genes are TRBV27 and TRBJ1-2, with D hard to call. Germline assignment: CDR1 MNHEY and CDR2 SMNVEV (reference sequence). The CDR3 totals 12 residues. Between the trimmed V and J ends, which lost 9 bases and 8 bases, there was a span of 16 bases. In DNA form, the CDR3 reads TGTGCCAGTAGTCAAGGAGGGTACGGCTACACCTTC. Translated, it gives CASSQGGYGYTF.

The rearrangement joins TRBV19 to TRBJ1-6; D ambiguous. V shed 1 base and J shed 8 bases, with 9 bases lying between them. Germline CDR1 reads LNHDA; CDR2 reads SQIVND (reference sequence). The CDR3 has 14 amino acids. As DNA, the CDR3 is TGTGCCAGTAGTATAGCGGGTGACGATTCACCCCTCCACTTT. It specifies CASSIAGDDSPLHF.

This clone has only a few counts. CDR3 in amino acids: CASSIPRQGSNQPQHF. CDR3 nucleotide sequence: TGTGCCAGTAGTATCCCTCGACAGGGCAGCAATCAGCCCCAGCATTTT. The chain combines TRBV19 with TRBJ1-5, with 7 bases identical to TRBD1. The junction had 6 bases not matched to a gene; V was cut back by 3 bases and J by 1 base. This CDR3 region has 16 residues. The germline V gene has CDR1 LNHDA and CDR2 SQIVND (reference sequence).

This chain links TRBV5-1 with TRBJ2-1, with D perhaps TRBD1 (6 bases). Germline-derived CDR1 and CDR2 are SGHRS and YFSETQ. V gave up 2 bases and J gave up 3 bases, with 15 bases separating them. The CDR3 has 16 residues. The CDR3 region has the DNA TGCGCCAGCAGCTTAGGTCGTACAGGGATCTACAATGAGCAGTTCTTC. This encodes CASSLGRTGIYNEQFF.

The chain joins TRBV15 to TRBJ1-4; 7 nucleotides match TRBD1. CDR1 and CDR2 from the germline V gene are LNHNV and YYDKDF (reference sequence). This CDR3 has 17 amino acids. V was pared by 1 base and J by 4 bases, with 9 bases of the junction left unmatched. The chain's CDR3 is CATSRVRAGTVNEKLFF. As DNA, the CDR3 is TGTGCCACCAGCAGAGTAAGGGCCGGGACAGTTAATGAAAAACTGTTTTTT.

This clone was counted between two and nine times. This chain joins TRBV7-9 and TRBJ1-6; D gene unclear. V lost 0 bases and J lost 10, with 13 bases in between. The CDR3 loop spans 15 amino acids. CDR1 SEHNR and CDR2 FQNEAQ come from the germline V gene (reference sequence). Here the CDR3 reads CASSLAVQARSPLHF. CDR3 sequence (DNA): TGTGCCAGCAGCTTAGCCGTCCAGGCACGATCACCCCTCCACTTT. Full variable domain (outside the CDR3, taken from reference TRBV7-9 and TRBJ1-6): DTGVSQNPRHKITKRGQNVTFRCDPISEHNRLYWYRQTLGQGPEFLTYFQNEAQLEKSRLLSDRFSAERPKGSFSTLEIQRTEQGDSAMYLCASSLAVQARSPLHFGNGTRLTVT.

V is TRBV20-1 and J is TRBJ2-3, with 7 bases aligning to TRBD2. The CDR3 has 17 residues. Germline V lookup: CDR1 DFQATT, CDR2 SNEGSKA (reference sequence). After removal of 5 bases from V and 0 bases from J, the junction contained 14 bases not matched to a gene. CDR3 nucleotides: TGCAGTGCTCGTGGCGGGTTCCTAGCGGTTAGCACAGATACGCAGTATTTT. Translation: CSARGGFLAVSTDTQYF.

The chain couples TRBV4-2 to TRBJ1-6; D is unresolved. Germline V gene sequence: CDR1 LGHNA, CDR2 YNFKEQ. This CDR3 spans 14 amino acids. Trimming removed 0 bases from V and 10 bases from J, with 10 bases in between. The CDR3 spells CASSQDPTESPLHF. CDR3 DNA sequence: TGTGCCAGCAGCCAAGATCCGACGGAGTCACCCCTCCACTTT.

V gene TRBV3-1 (or the pseudogene TRBV3-2) combines with J gene TRBJ1-3; 7 bases are shared with TRBD1. Germline V gene lookup returns CDR1 LGHDT and CDR2 YNNKEL (reference sequence). The CDR3 runs to 16 residues. V gave up 1 base and J gave up 0 bases; unmatched junction bases: 3. The CDR3 region is CASSQARDSSGNTIYF. CDR3 coding DNA: TGTGCCAGCAGCCAAGCCCGGGACAGCTCTGGAAACACCATATATTTT.

This clone was observed once. CDR3 loop: CASSLVGGSNTEAFF. The CDR3 nucleotides are TGCGCCAGCAGCTTGGTGGGGGGGTCGAACACTGAAGCTTTCTTT. The J gene is TRBJ1-1, the V gene TRBV5-1, with D maybe TRBD1 (5 bases). This CDR3 comprises 15 residues. Germline V gene sequence: CDR1 SGHRS, CDR2 YFSETQ. V was trimmed by 0 bases and J by 1 base, leaving 10 bases between them.

The J gene is TRBJ1-2, the V gene TRBV3-1 (or the pseudogene TRBV3-2); possibly TRBD1 for D (5 bases). Germline V gene data show CDR1 as LGHDT and CDR2 as YNNKEL (reference sequence). The length of the CDR3 is 16 residues. V was cut by 7 bases and J by 1 base, with 19 bases left in between. The CDR3 reads CASTNQGDSFNYGYTF. CDR3 in DNA: TGTGCCAGCACCAACCAGGGTGATTCTTTTAACTATGGCTACACCTTC.

This CDR3 is CASSIAGLAGGDNEQFF. CDR3 nucleotides: TGTGCCAGCAGCATCGCTGGACTAGCGGGAGGGGACAATGAGCAGTTCTTC. This sequence joins TRBV13 and TRBJ2-1; 15 bases agree with TRBD2. Per the germline V gene, CDR1 is PRHDT and CDR2 is FYEKMQ (reference sequence). J was trimmed by 5 bases and V by 5 bases; bases with no gene match: 7. This CDR3 is built from 17 residues.

This sequence joins TRBV18 and TRBJ2-7, with 9 bases matching TRBD1. From germline, CDR1 is KGHSH and CDR2 LQKENI. The CDR3 spans 16 residues. V gave up 2 bases and J gave up 6 bases; unmatched junction bases: 11. The CDR3 DNA reads TGTGCCAGCTCACCATTAGCGCCAATACAGGGGGCCGAGCAGTACTTC. This translates into CASSPLAPIQGAEQYF. Drawing the rest from reference TRBV18 and TRBJ2-7, the complete variable domain is NAGVMQNPRHLVRRRGQEARLRCSPMKGHSHVYWYRQLPEEGLKFMVYLQKENIIDESGMPKERFSAEFPKEGPSILRIQQVVRGDSAAYFCASSPLAPIQGAEQYFGPGTRLTVT.

The V gene is TRBV18, the J gene TRBJ1-2, with D unresolved. The CDR3 totals 14 residues. V lost 2 bases and J lost 6, with 13 bases in between. Per the germline V gene, CDR1 is KGHSH and CDR2 is LQKENI. DNA for the CDR3: TGTGCCAGCTCACCATCTTCGACGAGGGATGGCTACACCTTC. Translated: CASSPSSTRDGYTF.

The chain couples TRBV3-1 (or the pseudogene TRBV3-2) to TRBJ2-7; TRBD2 aligns across 7 bases. This CDR3 is built from 13 residues. Trimming cost V 1 base and J 5 bases; bases outside gene matches: 2. Germline V CDR1 and CDR2: LGHDT, YNNKEL (reference sequence). The CDR3: CASSQAGGHEQYF. CDR3 bases: TGTGCCAGCAGCCAAGCGGGAGGCCACGAGCAGTACTTC.

The J gene is TRBJ1-5, the V gene TRBV6-5, with 10 bases that match TRBD1. With 11 bases clipped from V and 7 bases from J, the junction kept 11 bases outside the gene matches. This CDR3 spans 14 amino acids. Germline assignment: CDR1 MNHEY and CDR2 SVGAGI. The CDR3 spells CASQGQGVKQPQHF. CDR3 DNA sequence: TGTGCCTCCCAAGGACAGGGGGTGAAACAGCCCCAGCATTTT.

This clone was recorded only once. The chain couples TRBV27 to TRBJ2-7, with TRBD1 matching over 7 bases. The junction had 9 bases not matched to a gene; V was cut back by 5 bases and J by 2 bases. The CDR3 has 15 residues. Germline lookup yields CDR1 MNHEY and CDR2 SMNVEV (reference sequence). CDR3 region: CASSPTSQGTYEQYF. The CDR3 nucleotides read TGTGCCAGCAGTCCCACGTCACAGGGGACCTACGAGCAGTACTTC.